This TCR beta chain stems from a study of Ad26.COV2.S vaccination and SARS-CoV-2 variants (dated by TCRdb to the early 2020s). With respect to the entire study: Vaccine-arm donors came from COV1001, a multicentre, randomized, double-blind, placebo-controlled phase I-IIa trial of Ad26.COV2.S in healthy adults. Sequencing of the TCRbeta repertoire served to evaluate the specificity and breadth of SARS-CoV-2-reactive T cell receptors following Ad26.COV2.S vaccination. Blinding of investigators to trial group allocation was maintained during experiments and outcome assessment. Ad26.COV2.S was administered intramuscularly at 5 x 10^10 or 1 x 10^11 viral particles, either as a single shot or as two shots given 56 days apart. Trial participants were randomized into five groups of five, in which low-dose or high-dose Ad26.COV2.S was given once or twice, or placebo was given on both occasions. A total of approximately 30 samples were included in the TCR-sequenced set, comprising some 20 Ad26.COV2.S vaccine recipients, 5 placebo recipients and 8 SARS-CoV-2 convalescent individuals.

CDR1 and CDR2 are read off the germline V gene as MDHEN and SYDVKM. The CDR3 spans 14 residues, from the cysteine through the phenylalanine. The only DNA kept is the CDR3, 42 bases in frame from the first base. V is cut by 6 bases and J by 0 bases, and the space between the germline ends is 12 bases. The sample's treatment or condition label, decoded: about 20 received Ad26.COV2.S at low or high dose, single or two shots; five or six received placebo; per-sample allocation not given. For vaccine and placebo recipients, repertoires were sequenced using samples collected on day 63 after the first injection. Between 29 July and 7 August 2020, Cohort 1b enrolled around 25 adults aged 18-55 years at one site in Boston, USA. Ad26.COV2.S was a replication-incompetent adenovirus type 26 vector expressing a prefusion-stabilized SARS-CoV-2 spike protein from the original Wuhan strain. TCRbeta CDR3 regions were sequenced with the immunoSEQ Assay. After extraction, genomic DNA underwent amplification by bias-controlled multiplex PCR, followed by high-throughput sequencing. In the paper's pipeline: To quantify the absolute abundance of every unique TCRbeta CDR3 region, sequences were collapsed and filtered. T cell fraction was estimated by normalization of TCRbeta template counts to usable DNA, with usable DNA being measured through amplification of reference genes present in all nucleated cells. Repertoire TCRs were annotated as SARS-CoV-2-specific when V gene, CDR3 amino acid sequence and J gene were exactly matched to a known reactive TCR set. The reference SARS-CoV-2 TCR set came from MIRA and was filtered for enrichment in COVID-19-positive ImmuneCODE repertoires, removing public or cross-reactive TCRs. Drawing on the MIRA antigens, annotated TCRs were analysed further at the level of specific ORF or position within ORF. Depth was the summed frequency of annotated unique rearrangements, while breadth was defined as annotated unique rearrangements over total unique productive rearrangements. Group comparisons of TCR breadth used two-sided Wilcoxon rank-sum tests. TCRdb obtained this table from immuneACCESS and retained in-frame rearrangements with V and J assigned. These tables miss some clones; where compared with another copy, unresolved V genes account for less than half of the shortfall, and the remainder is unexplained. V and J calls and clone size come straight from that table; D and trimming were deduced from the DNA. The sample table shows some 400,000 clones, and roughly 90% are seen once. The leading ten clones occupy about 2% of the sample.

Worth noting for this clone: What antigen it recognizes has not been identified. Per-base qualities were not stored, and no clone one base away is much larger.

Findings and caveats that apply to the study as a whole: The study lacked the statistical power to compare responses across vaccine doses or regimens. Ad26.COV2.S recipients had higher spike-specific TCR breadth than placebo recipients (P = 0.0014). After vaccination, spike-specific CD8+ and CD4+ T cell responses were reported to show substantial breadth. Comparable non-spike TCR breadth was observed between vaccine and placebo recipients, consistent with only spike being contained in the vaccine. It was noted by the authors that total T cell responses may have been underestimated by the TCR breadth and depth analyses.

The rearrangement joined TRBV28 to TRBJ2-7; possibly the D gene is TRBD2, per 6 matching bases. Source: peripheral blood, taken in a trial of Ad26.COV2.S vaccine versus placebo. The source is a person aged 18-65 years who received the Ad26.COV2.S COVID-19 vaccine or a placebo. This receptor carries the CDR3 CASRIAEASYEQYF. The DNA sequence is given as TGTGCCAGCAGAATAGCGGAAGCCTCCTACGAGCAGTACTTC.